A single T cell receptor beta chain is shown here with its context. This table comes from immunoSEQ multiplex PCR, and its TCRdb copy is limited to in-frame clones, with some not included. The sample contains around 340,000 clones, roughly 86% of which appear only once. The data are from a study of blood T cell repertoires in COVID-19. Clinical history reported by participants formed the basis on which cohorts were assigned. Germline V gene data show CDR1 as SQVTM and CDR2 as ANQGSEA. This CDR3 is built from 15 residues. Trimming shortened V by 3 bases and J by 3 bases, and 14 bases separated the two germline ends.

Sequenced: PBMCs or T cells enriched from blood (not recorded which). The origin of this receptor is a woman aged 25 to 45 who had been exposed to COVID-19. The V call is TRBV29-1, the J call TRBJ2-2; D is perhaps TRBD1 (6 bases). The CDR3 loop is CSVDLGTLDTGELFF. In DNA form, the CDR3 reads TGCAGCGTTGATCTCGGGACACTTGACACCGGGGAGCTGTTTTTT.